This passage covers 13 T cell receptor beta chains from one sample sequenced in a study of siplizumab effects on memory and regulatory T cells. Only in-frame clones appear in the TCRdb table, and some are missing; sequencing was by immunoSEQ multiplex PCR. Of some 100,000 clones detected, roughly 94% appear once; the ten largest clones hold roughly 0.6%. The specimen sequenced was Tregs sorted from blood. These receptors originate from a human donor in good health.

The chain is built from TRBV6-5 and TRBJ2-3; TRBD2 matches 11 bases. In germline, CDR1 is MNHEY, CDR2 SVGAGI. This CDR3 has 16 residues. V lost 2 bases, J lost 5 bases, and 6 bases stayed unmatched. CDR3 residues: CASSYGAGLAEDTQYF. Written as DNA, the CDR3 is TGTGCCAGCAGTTACGGGGCGGGACTAGCGGAAGATACGCAGTATTTT.

The chain carries TRBV6-4 and TRBJ1-6, with 8 bases fitting TRBD1. The V segment lost 5 bases and the J segment 7 bases; nucleotides outside the gene matches: 7. CDR1 is MRHNA, CDR2 SNTAGT, per germline. This CDR3 comprises 15 residues. The CDR3 DNA sequence: TGTGCCAGCAGTTCTACAGGGGGAAACAATTCACCCCTCCACTTT. It yields the protein CASSSTGGNNSPLHF.

V and J are TRBV5-1 and TRBJ2-5, with no clear D. CDR1 and CDR2 (germline): SGHRS, YFSETQ. The CDR3 spans 15 residues. Trimming stripped 2 bases from V and 0 bases from J, with 11 bases between. CDR3: CASSLWIQHQETQYF. CDR3 DNA sequence: TGCGCCAGCAGCTTATGGATACAACACCAAGAGACCCAGTACTTC. Full variable domain (remainder filled in from reference TRBV5-1 and TRBJ2-5): KAGVTQTPRYLIKTRGQQVTLSCSPISGHRSVSWYQQTPGQGLQFLFEYFSETQRNKGNFPGRFSGRQFSNSRSEMNVSTLELGDSALYLCASSLWIQHQETQYFGPGTRLLVL.

This clone was seen only a few times. The chain is built from TRBV19 and TRBJ1-1, with D maybe TRBD1 (5 bases). This CDR3 region has 13 residues. The V gene lost 5 bases and the J gene lost 1 base, with 8 bases spanning the gap. Germline assignment: CDR1 LNHDA and CDR2 SQIVND (reference sequence). The CDR3 spells CASSRRGNTEAFF. For the CDR3, the DNA is TGTGCCAGTAGTCGTAGGGGGAACACTGAAGCTTTCTTT.

This clone was detected once. V is TRBV7-2 and J is TRBJ1-5; TRBD1 might be the D (5 bases). The CDR3 totals 17 residues. Germline V lookup: CDR1 SGHTA, CDR2 FQGNSA. V dropped 2 bases and J dropped 0 bases, with 14 bases sitting between them. The CDR3 loop reads CASSLWGRLDSNQPQHF. The DNA of the CDR3 is TGTGCCAGCAGCTTATGGGGACGGTTAGATAGCAATCAGCCCCAGCATTTT.

The chain has TRBV30 and TRBJ1-1; tentative D call: TRBD1 (6 bases). Germline V gene lookup returns CDR1 GTSNPN and CDR2 SVGIG (reference sequence). V shed 0 bases and J shed 7 bases, with 15 bases lying between them. CDR3 length: 14 residues. The CDR3 nucleotides read TGTGCCTGGAGTGTACGCGGACAGCCCCTTGAAGCTTTCTTT. Protein sequence: CAWSVRGQPLEAFF. The full variable domain, in which reference TRBV30 and TRBJ1-1 provide the parts outside the CDR3, is SQTIHQWPATLVQPVGSPLSLECTVEGTSNPNLYWYRQAAGRGLQLLFYSVGIGQISSEVPQNLSASRPQDRQFILSSKKLLLSDSGFYLCAWSVRGQPLEAFFGQGTRLTVV.

The chain carries TRBV10-3 and TRBJ1-6, with TRBD1 matching 7 bases. There are 15 residues in the CDR3. J lost 2 bases, V lost 4 bases, and 2 bases had no gene match. The V gene's germline CDR1 is ENHRY and CDR2 SYGVKD. CDR3 sequence: CAISAQGAYNSPLHF. CDR3 DNA: TGTGCCATCAGTGCTCAGGGGGCCTATAATTCACCCCTCCACTTT.

This clone showed up just a few times. The CDR3 sequence is CASSVREVYEQYF. The CDR3 nucleotides read TGTGCCAGCAGTGTCAGGGAGGTCTACGAGCAGTACTTC. This chain uses TRBV6-1 with TRBJ2-7; D possibly corresponds to TRBD2 (6 bases). This CDR3 contains 13 residues. V shed 4 bases and J shed 3 bases, with 10 bases lying between them. Germline V gene sequence: CDR1 MNHNS, CDR2 SASEGT.

The chain combines TRBV30 with TRBJ1-1; tentatively, D is TRBD1 (5 bases). V was cut by 1 base and J by 1 base, with 7 bases left in between. The CDR3 contains 13 residues. Germline V gives CDR1 GTSNPN, CDR2 SVGIG (reference sequence). The CDR3 coding sequence is TGTGCCTGGAGTGGACAGACGAACACTGAAGCTTTCTTT. It specifies CAWSGQTNTEAFF.

Here the CDR3 DNA reads TGTGCCAGCAGCCGATTAGCGGGAGGGGACTACAATGAGCAGTTCTTC. Its translation: CASSRLAGGDYNEQFF. The rearrangement links TRBV4-2 to TRBJ2-1, with 11 bases that match TRBD2. The CDR3 length is 16 residues. Trimming at V came to 4 bases and at J to 3 bases, leaving 5 bases not matched to a gene. CDR1 and CDR2 (germline): LGHNA, YNFKEQ.

The chain combines TRBV5-1 with TRBJ2-5; 16 bases fit TRBD2. CDR3 size: 16 residues. The V segment lost 4 bases and the J segment 4 bases; nucleotides outside the gene matches: 4. In germline, CDR1 is SGHRS, CDR2 YFSETQ. This CDR3 is CASSQGLAGGGETQYF. DNA for the CDR3: TGCGCCAGCAGCCAGGGACTAGCGGGAGGGGGAGAGACCCAGTACTTC.

The chain employs TRBV2 and TRBJ2-7, with D perhaps TRBD2 (6 bases). The germline V and J ends were trimmed by 2 bases and 0 bases, with 14 bases remaining between them. Germline V gene sequence: CDR1 SNHLY, CDR2 FYNNEI. The CDR3 consists of 16 residues. The CDR3 nucleotides read TGTGCCAGCAGTGAACGTCGGCTAGCGCTCTCCTACGAGCAGTACTTC. As protein: CASSERRLALSYEQYF.

V gene TRBV4-2 combines with J gene TRBJ2-1, with TRBD2 matching over 9 bases. The ends lost 0 bases at V and 9 bases at J; junction bases unmatched: 15. The CDR3 sequence is 18 residues long. The germline V gene has CDR1 LGHNA and CDR2 YNFKEQ. As DNA, the CDR3 is TGTGCCAGCAGCCAAGAATCAACTCGACTAGCGGCAAATTCTGAGCAGTTCTTC. Protein: CASSQESTRLAANSEQFF.